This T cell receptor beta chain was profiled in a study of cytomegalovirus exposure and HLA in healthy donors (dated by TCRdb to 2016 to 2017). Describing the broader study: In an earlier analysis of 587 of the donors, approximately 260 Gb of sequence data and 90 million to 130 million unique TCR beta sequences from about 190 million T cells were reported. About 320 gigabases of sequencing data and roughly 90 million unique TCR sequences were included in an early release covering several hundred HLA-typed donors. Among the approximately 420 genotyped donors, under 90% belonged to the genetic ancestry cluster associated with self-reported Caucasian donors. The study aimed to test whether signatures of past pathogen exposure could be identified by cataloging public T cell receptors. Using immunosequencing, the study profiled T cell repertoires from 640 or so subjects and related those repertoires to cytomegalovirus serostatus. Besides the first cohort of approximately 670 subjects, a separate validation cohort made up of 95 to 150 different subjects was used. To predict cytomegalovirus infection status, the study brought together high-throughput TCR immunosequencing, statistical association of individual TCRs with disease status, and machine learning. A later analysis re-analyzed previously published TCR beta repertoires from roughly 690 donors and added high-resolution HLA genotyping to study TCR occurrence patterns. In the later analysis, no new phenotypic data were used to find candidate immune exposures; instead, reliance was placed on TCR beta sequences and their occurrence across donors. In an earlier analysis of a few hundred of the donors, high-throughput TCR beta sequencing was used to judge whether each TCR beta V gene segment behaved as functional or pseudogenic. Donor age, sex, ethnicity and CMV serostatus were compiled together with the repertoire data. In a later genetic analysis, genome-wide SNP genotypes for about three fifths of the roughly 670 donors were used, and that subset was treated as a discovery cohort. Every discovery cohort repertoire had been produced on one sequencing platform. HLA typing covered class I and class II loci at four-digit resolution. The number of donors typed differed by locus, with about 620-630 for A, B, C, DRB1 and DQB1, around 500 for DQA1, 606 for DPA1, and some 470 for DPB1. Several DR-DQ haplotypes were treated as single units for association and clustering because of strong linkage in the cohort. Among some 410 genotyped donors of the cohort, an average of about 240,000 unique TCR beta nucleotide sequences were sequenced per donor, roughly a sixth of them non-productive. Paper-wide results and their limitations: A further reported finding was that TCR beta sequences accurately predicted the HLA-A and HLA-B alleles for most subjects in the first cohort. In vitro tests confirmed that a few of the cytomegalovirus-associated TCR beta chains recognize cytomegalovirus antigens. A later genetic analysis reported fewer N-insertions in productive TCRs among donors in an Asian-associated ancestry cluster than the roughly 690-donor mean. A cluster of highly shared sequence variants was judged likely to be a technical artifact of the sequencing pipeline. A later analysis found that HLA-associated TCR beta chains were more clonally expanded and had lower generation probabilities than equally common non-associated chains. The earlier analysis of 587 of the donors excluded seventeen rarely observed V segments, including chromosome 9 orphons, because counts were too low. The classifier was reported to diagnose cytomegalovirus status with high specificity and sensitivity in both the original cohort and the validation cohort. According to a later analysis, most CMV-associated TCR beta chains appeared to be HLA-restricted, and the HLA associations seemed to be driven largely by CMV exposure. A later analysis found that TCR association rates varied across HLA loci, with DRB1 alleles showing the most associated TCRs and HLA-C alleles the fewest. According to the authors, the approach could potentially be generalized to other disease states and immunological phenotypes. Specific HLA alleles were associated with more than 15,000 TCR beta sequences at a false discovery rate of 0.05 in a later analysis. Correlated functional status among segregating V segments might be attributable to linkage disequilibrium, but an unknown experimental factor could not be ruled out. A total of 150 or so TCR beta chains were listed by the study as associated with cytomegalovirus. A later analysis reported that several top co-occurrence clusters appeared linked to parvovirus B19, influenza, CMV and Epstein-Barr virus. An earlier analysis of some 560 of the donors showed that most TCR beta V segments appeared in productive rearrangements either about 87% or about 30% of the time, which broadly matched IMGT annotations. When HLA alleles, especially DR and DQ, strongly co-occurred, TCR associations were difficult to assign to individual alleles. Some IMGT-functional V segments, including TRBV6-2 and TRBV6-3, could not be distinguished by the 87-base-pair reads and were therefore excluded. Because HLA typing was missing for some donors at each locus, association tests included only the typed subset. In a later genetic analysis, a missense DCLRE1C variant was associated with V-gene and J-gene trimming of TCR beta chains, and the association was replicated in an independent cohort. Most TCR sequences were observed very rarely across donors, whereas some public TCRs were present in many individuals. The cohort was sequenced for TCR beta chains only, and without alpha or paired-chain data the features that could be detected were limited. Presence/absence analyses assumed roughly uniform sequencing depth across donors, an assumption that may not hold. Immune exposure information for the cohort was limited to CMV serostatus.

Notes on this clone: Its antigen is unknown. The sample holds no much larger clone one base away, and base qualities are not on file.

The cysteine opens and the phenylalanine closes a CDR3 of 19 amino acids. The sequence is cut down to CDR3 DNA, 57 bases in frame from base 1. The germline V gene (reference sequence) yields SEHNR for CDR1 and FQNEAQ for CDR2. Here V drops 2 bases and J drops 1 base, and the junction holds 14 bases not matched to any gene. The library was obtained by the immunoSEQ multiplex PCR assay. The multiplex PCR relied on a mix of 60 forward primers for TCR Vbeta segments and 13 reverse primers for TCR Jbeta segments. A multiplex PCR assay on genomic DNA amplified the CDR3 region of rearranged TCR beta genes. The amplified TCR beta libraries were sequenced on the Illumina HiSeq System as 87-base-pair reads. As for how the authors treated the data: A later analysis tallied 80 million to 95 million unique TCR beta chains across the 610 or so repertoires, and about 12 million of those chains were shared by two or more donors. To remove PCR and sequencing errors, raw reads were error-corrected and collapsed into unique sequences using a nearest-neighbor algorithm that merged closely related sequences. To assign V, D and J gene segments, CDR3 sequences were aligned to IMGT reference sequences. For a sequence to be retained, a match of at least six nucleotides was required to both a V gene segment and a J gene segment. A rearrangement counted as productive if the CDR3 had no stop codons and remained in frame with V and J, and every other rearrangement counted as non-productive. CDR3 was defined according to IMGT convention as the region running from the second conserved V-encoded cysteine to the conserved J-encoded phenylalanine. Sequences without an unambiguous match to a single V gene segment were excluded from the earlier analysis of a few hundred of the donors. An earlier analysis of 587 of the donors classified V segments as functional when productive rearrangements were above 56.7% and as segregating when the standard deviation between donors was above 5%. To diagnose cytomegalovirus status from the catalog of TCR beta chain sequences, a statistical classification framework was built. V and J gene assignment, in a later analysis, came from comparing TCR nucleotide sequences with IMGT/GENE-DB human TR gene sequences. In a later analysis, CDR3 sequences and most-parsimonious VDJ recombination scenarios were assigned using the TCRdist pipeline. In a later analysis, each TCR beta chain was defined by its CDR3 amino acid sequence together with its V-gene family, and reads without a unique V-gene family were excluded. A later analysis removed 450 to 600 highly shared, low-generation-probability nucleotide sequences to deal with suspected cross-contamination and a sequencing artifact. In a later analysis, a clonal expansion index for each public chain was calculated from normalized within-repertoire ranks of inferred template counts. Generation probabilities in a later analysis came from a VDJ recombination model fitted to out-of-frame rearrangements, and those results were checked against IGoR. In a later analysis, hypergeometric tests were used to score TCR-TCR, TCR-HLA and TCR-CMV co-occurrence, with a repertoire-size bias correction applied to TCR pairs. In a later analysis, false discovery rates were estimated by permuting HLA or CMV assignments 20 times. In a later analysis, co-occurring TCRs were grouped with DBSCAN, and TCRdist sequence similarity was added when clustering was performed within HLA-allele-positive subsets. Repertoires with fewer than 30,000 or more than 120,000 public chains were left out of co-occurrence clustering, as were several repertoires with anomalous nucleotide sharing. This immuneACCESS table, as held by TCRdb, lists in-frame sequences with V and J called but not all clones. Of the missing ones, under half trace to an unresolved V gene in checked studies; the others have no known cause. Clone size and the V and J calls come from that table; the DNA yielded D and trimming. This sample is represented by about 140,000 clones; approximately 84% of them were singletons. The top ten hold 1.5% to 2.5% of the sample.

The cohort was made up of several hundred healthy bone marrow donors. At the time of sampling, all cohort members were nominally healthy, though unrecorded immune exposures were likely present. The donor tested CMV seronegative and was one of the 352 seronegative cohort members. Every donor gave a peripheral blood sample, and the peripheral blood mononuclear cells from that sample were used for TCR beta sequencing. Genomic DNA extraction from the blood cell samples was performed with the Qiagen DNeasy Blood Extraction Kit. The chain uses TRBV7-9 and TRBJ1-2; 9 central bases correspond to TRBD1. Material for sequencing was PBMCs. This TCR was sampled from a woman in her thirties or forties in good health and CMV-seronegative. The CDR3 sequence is CASSLFPDSTGGHNYGYTF. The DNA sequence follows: TGTGCCAGCAGCTTATTTCCGGATTCTACAGGGGGCCATAACTATGGCTACACCTTC.